This T cell receptor beta chain is from a study of shared clonotypes between healthy human individuals. Study in general: A donor's plate count was three for CD4 naive and three for CD4 memory; CD8 naive had two and CD8 memory one.

Only in-frame clones appear in the TCRdb table, and some are missing; sequencing was by immunoSEQ multiplex PCR. Of hundreds of thousands of clones listed, 90% to 96% are singletons. The clonotype was recovered from a woman aged 25 to 39 in good health. Source material: naive CD4+ T cells sorted from blood. Indicated subset: CD45RA+ positively selected.

The CDR3 reads CASSRLGQQNFKAFF. CDR3 bases: TGTGCCAGCAGCCGCTTGGGACAGCAAAACTTTAAAGCTTTCTTT. The chain uses TRBV14 and TRBJ1-1; 7 nucleotides agree with TRBD1. The CDR3 spans 15 residues. Germline CDR1 reads SGHDN; CDR2 reads FVKESK. J gave up 9 bases and V 4 bases, and 14 bases lay outside the gene matches. The full variable domain, completed using reference TRBV14 and TRBJ1-1, is EAGVTQFPSHSVIEKGQTVTLRCDPISGHDNLYWYRRVMGKEIKFLLHFVKESKQDESGMPNNRFLAERTGGTYSTLKVQPAELEDSGVYFCASSRLGQQNFKAFFGQGTRLTVV.